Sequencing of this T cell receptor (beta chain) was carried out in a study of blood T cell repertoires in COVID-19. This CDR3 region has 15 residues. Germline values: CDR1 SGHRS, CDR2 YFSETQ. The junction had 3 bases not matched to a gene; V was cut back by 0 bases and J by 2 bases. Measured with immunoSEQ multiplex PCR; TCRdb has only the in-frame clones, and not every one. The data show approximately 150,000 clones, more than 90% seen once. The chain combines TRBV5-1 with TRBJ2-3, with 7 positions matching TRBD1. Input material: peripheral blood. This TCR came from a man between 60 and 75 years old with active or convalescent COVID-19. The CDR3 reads CASSLAGGITDTQYF. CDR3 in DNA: TGCGCCAGCAGCTTGGCAGGGGGAATCACAGATACGCAGTATTTT.